This passage covers 17 T cell receptor beta chains from one sample sequenced in a study of T cells in Graves' hyperthyroidism and ophthalmopathy (dated by TCRdb to the late 2010s). Libraries were built with multiplex PCR. Sequencing was carried out with an Illumina HiSeq 2000. The TCR beta CDR3 regions were amplified from the RNA transcripts. The TCR CDR3 was subjected to a first round of RT-PCR using the HTBI primer set and the Qiagen OneStep RT-PCR kit. In TCRdb, the public reads were trimmed at Q25 with fastp and aligned with MiXCR, with productive beta chains retained. Under each unique CDR3 protein, matching rows form one entry showing the most common genes and DNA. The sample records around 760,000 distinct CDR3 sequences, roughly 32% of which are singletons. 31% of the sample comes from the top ten. The sample consisted of blood. Receptor source: a woman aged 40 to 50 with Graves' hyperthyroidism.

V gene TRBV30 combines with J gene TRBJ1-5; D remains unclear. This CDR3 is 13 amino acids long. The V end was cut by 7 bases, the J end by 4 bases, with 14 bases between. Germline-derived CDR1 and CDR2 are GTSNPN and SVGIG (reference sequence). The CDR3 nucleotides read TGTGCCTTCTCAAGGAGTTTTAATCAGCCCCAGCATTTT. Translating gives CAFSRSFNQPQHF.

This clonotype came up a few times. V usage is TRBV13 and J usage is TRBJ2-5; 16 nucleotides line up with TRBD2. CDR1 and CDR2 from the germline V gene are PRHDT and FYEKMQ (reference sequence). The junction had 6 bases not matched to a gene; V was cut back by 5 bases and J by 3 bases. This CDR3 has 17 amino acids. The CDR3 is CASSRGTSGGGEETQYF. For the CDR3, the DNA is TGTGCCAGCAGCAGAGGGACTAGCGGGGGGGGTGAAGAGACCCAGTACTTC.

This clonotype has more than one count but fewer than ten. V usage is TRBV29-1 and J usage is TRBJ1-5; 10 nucleotides agree with TRBD1. The V gene's germline CDR1 is SQVTM and CDR2 ANQGSEA. V trimming: 4 bases; J trimming: 5 bases; junction bases outside the gene matches: 2. The CDR3 covers 13 residues. The CDR3 sequence is CSVGGQGDQPQHF. Written as DNA, the CDR3 is TGCAGCGTTGGAGGACAGGGGGATCAGCCCCAGCATTTT.

The rearrangement uses TRBV12-3 or TRBV12-4 and TRBJ1-5; maybe TRBD1 (6 bases). Trimming removed 5 bases from V and 5 bases from J, with 16 bases in between. This CDR3 region has 15 residues. DNA of the CDR3: TGTGCCAGCAGTCCAAGTAGGGGGACTTATCAGCCCCAGCATTTT. It translates to CASSPSRGTYQPQHF.

This clonotype came up many times. This chain links TRBV20-1 with TRBJ2-7; D call uncertain. V gave up 0 bases and J gave up 9 bases, with 9 bases separating them. The CDR3 has 11 residues. The germline gives CDR1 DFQATT, CDR2 SNEGSKA (reference sequence). The CDR3 DNA is TGCAGTGCTAGAGAGGGTGCTTGGCAGTACTTC. Protein: CSAREGAWQYF.

This clonotype was detected ten times or more. The CDR3 coding sequence is TGTGCCAGCAGCCCCGACTTAGCGTTCGGCAATTCACCCCTCCACTTT. This codes for CASSPDLAFGNSPLHF. J is TRBJ1-6 and V is TRBV7-2, with D unresolved. The V gene lost 5 bases and the J gene lost 7 bases, with 18 bases spanning the gap. The CDR3 sequence is 16 residues long. Per germline, CDR1 SGHTA and CDR2 FQGNSA.

The sample holds a few counts of this clonotype. The V and J genes are TRBV7-2 and TRBJ1-4; D remains ambiguous. The CDR3 runs to 15 residues. V was cut by 5 bases and J by 3 bases, with 13 bases left in between. Germline V gives CDR1 SGHTA, CDR2 FQGNSA. CDR3 residues: CASSLYDRPNEKLFF. The CDR3 bases are TGTGCCAGCAGCCTCTATGATCGCCCTAATGAAAAACTGTTTTTT.

This clonotype occurred many times. This chain uses TRBV4-2 with TRBJ2-7; D unclear. V was cut by 0 bases and J by 5 bases, with 5 bases left in between. From germline, CDR1 is LGHNA and CDR2 YNFKEQ. This CDR3 has 12 amino acids. The CDR3: CASSQDRDEQYF. CDR3 bases: TGTGCCAGCAGCCAAGATAGGGACGAGCAGTACTTC.

This clonotype was counted only a few times. This rearrangement joins TRBV7-9 to TRBJ2-7; D gene unclear. The CDR3 contains 15 residues. Germline-derived CDR1 and CDR2 are SEHNR and FQNEAQ (reference sequence). The V end lost 5 bases, the J end lost 1 base, and 15 bases lay between the germline ends. CDR3 loop: CASSPPGGGSYEQYF. In DNA form, the CDR3 reads TGTGCCAGCAGCCCACCGGGTGGCGGATCCTACGAGCAGTACTTC. The full variable domain, in which reference TRBV7-9 and TRBJ2-7 provide the parts outside the CDR3, is DTGVSQNPRHKITKRGQNVTFRCDPISEHNRLYWYRQTLGQGPEFLTYFQNEAQLEKSRLLSDRFSAERPKGSFSTLEIQRTEQGDSAMYLCASSPPGGGSYEQYFGPGTRLTVT.

V usage is TRBV6-5 and J usage is TRBJ1-3; no clear D. This CDR3 spans 15 amino acids. Trimming cost V 2 bases and J 4 bases, with 12 bases left between them. CDR1 is MNHEY and CDR2 is SVGAGI in the germline V gene. Here the CDR3 DNA reads TGTGCCAGCAGTTACGCGTCCGGGGTCGGAAACACCATATATTTT. Amino acid sequence: CASSYASGVGNTIYF.

This clonotype occurred a few times. The chain employs TRBV6-2 or TRBV6-3 and TRBJ2-7; 8 nucleotides align to TRBD1. This CDR3 is 13 amino acids long. The V and J ends lost 2 bases and 12 bases, in that order; junction bases with no gene match: 9. Germline V lookup: CDR1 MNHEY, CDR2 SVGEGT. CDR3 sequence (DNA): TGTGCCAGCAGTTACGCGCAGGGGGCCGGCTTGTACTTC. It yields the protein CASSYAQGAGLYF.

There are many counts of this clonotype. The chain recombines TRBV7-2 with TRBJ1-2; no firm D call. CDR3 length: 12 amino acids. The V end lost 1 base, the J end lost 7 bases, and 7 bases lay between the germline ends. The V gene's germline CDR1 is SGHTA and CDR2 FQGNSA. Here the CDR3 reads CASSLVGSGYTF. The CDR3 DNA follows: TGTGCCAGCAGCTTAGTAGGGAGTGGCTACACCTTC. Full variable domain (rest looked up from reference TRBV7-2 and TRBJ1-2): GAGVSQSPSNKVTEKGKDVELRCDPISGHTALYWYRQSLGQGLEFLIYFQGNSAPDKSGLPSDRFSAERTGGSVSTLTIQRTQQEDSAVYLCASSLVGSGYTFGSGTRLTVV.

This clonotype was counted ten times or more. The chain carries TRBV5-1 and TRBJ1-1; no reliable D call. The CDR3 is 14 amino acids. V lost 2 bases, J lost 4 bases, and 12 bases lay in between. Per the germline V gene, CDR1 is SGHRS and CDR2 is YFSETQ. The CDR3, as DNA: TGCGCCAGCAGCTTAGGGAACAAGGGCACTGAAGCTTTCTTT. Translated, it gives CASSLGNKGTEAFF.

The J gene is TRBJ2-5, the V gene TRBV20-1, with TRBD2 matching 7 bases. The ends lost 3 bases at V and 1 base at J; junction bases unmatched: 14. The germline V gene encodes CDR1 DFQATT and CDR2 SNEGSKA (reference sequence). This CDR3 is 17 amino acids long. The CDR3 coding sequence is TGCAGTGCTAGCGGGGGGACGGATGCTCGTCGCCAAGAGACCCAGTACTTC. Translation gives CSASGGTDARRQETQYF.

This clonotype came up a few times. This chain connects TRBV7-9 to TRBJ1-1, with D hard to call. The CDR3 is 17 residues long. Deletions cut 5 bases from V and 7 bases from J, with 26 bases between. CDR1 and CDR2 from the germline V gene are SEHNR and FQNEAQ (reference sequence). CDR3 amino acids: CASSQVFPPPAVDEAFF. CDR3 bases: TGTGCCAGCAGCCAAGTCTTTCCACCTCCGGCAGTCGATGAAGCTTTCTTT.

J is TRBJ1-5 and V is TRBV3-1; 8 bases agree with TRBD1. CDR3 length: 13 amino acids. With V trimmed by 7 bases and J by 2 bases, 1 base remained unmatched. Germline V gene data show CDR1 as LGHDT and CDR2 as YNNKEL (reference sequence). CDR3 residues: CASNRGGNQPQHF. CDR3 nucleotide sequence: TGTGCCAGCAACAGGGGGGGCAATCAGCCCCAGCATTTT.

This chain links TRBV7-6 with TRBJ1-1; tentatively, D is TRBD1 (6 bases). The CDR3 sequence is 16 residues long. V lost 0 bases, J lost 0 bases, and 11 bases lay in between. Germline values: CDR1 SGHVS, CDR2 FNYEAQ. For the CDR3, the DNA is TGTGCCAGCAGCTTAGCCGTTGGACAGATGAACACTGAAGCTTTCTTT. This translates into CASSLAVGQMNTEAFF.